Shown below are 10 T cell receptor beta chains from a single sample sequenced in a study of control samples from healthy donors and cancer patients. Using immunoSEQ multiplex PCR, the repertoire was profiled, and TCRdb retains in-frame clones only, with some absent. The table shows 130,000 or so clones, with under 95% occurring only once. Sequenced input: blood. Receptor source: a man aged 35-49 years in good health.

The rearrangement uses TRBV5-4 and TRBJ2-3, with D perhaps matching TRBD2 (7 bases). From germline, CDR1 is SGHNT and CDR2 YYREEE (reference sequence). This CDR3 comprises 18 residues. V was cut by 0 bases and J by 0 bases, with 17 bases left in between. CDR3 amino acids: CASSLAGGAGASTDTQYF. The CDR3 nucleotides read TGTGCCAGCAGCTTGGCCGGCGGGGCGGGGGCTAGCACAGATACGCAGTATTTT.

The V call is TRBV6-1, the J call TRBJ1-5; D remains ambiguous. The CDR3 contains 15 residues. Germline V gene data show CDR1 as MNHNS and CDR2 as SASEGT. V lost 2 bases to trimming and J lost 2 bases, with 10 bases between them. The CDR3 DNA sequence: TGTGCCAGCAGTGAAAATTTGAGGGGCAATCAGCCCCAGCATTTT. It codes for CASSENLRGNQPQHF.

The chain joins TRBV29-1 to TRBJ1-1, with 10 bases that match TRBD1. Germline CDR1 is SQVTM and CDR2 is ANQGSEA. The CDR3 covers 14 residues. The junction had 3 bases not matched to a gene; V was cut back by 1 base and J by 4 bases. The CDR3 nucleotides read TGCAGCGTTGAAGGGACAGGGGGAGGCACTGAAGCTTTCTTT. This sequence encodes CSVEGTGGGTEAFF.

The chain joins TRBV25-1 to TRBJ2-7; 9 nucleotides align to TRBD2. The CDR3 is 14 residues long. Germline loops: CDR1 MGHDK, CDR2 SYGVNS. After removal of 3 bases from V and 3 bases from J, the junction contained 3 bases not matched to a gene. CDR3 sequence reads: CASSDSGSHYEQYF. The CDR3 coding sequence is TGTGCCAGCAGTGATAGCGGGAGTCACTACGAGCAGTACTTC.

The rearrangement links TRBV12-3 or TRBV12-4 to TRBJ2-2; no reliable D call. The V end lost 3 bases, the J end lost 9 bases, and 11 bases lay between the germline ends. The CDR3 runs 13 residues. The CDR3 loop reads CASSFSVSWELFF. CDR3 DNA: TGTGCCAGCAGTTTCTCGGTTTCCTGGGAGCTGTTTTTT.

This chain joins TRBV24-1 and TRBJ2-2, with D perhaps TRBD1 (5 bases). CDR3 length: 18 residues. Germline CDR1 reads KGHDR; CDR2 reads SFDVKD. The V end was cut by 3 bases, the J end by 6 bases, with 22 bases between. The CDR3 DNA reads TGTGCCACCAGTGATGAGGCAGGGCTGGGCAGTAAGGCCGGGGAGCTGTTTTTT. Encoded protein: CATSDEAGLGSKAGELFF.

J is TRBJ1-2 and V is TRBV7-4, with unresolved D. V lost 1 base and J lost 7, with 7 bases in between. The CDR3 sequence is 12 residues long. Per germline, CDR1 SGHVT and CDR2 SQSDAQ. The CDR3 protein is CASSLGASGYTF. In DNA form, the CDR3 reads TGTGCCAGCAGCTTAGGGGCTTCTGGCTACACCTTC.

The chain combines TRBV5-5 with TRBJ1-3, with D possibly being TRBD1 (5 bases). V was shortened by 2 bases and J by 0 bases, with 6 bases between the two germline ends. From germline, CDR1 is SGHKS and CDR2 YYEKEE (reference sequence). The CDR3 length is 14 residues. The CDR3 region is CASSFGGSGNTIYF. The CDR3 DNA sequence: TGTGCCAGCAGCTTTGGGGGCTCTGGAAACACCATATATTTT.

The gene calls are TRBV10-3 and TRBJ2-3; tentative D call: TRBD2 (7 bases). The V gene's germline CDR1 is ENHRY and CDR2 SYGVKD. This CDR3 is 15 amino acids long. V lost 2 bases and J lost 9, with 18 bases in between. The CDR3 nucleotides are TGTGCCATCAGTGAGACCTCAATAAGGGGGGGGACGCAGTATTTT. Translating it yields CAISETSIRGGTQYF.

This chain links TRBV25-1 with TRBJ2-5; D unresolved. The germline V gene encodes CDR1 MGHDK and CDR2 SYGVNS. V lost 5 bases to trimming and J lost 5 bases, with 3 bases between them. This CDR3 has 10 amino acids. The CDR3 region has the DNA TGTGCCAGCAGTAGGGAGACCCAGTACTTC. It codes for CASSRETQYF.